This TCR beta chain was observed in a study of Ad26.COV2.S vaccination and SARS-CoV-2 variants. The wider study: As a participant in COV1001, the donor was in the Ad26.COV2.S trial arm.

With respect to this clone: Its target is not known.

General study results and limits: Responses of spike-specific T cells (both CD8+ and CD4+) reportedly showed substantial breadth after vaccination. Non-spike TCR breadth was similar in vaccine and placebo recipients. Total T cell responses were possibly underestimated by TCR breadth and depth analyses.

Documented treatment: around 19 received Ad26.COV2.S at low or high dose, single or two shots; 5 received placebo; per-sample allocation not given. It was on day 63 after the first vaccine or placebo injection that samples were taken. Data came from immunoSEQ multiplex PCR; TCRdb stores just in-frame clones and leaves some out. The table includes around 320,000 clones, around four fifths detected once. The CDR3 consists of 13 residues. V shed 8 bases and J 5 bases; nucleotides not matched to a gene: 8. Looked up from germline, CDR1 is LNHDA and CDR2 is SQIVND (reference sequence). Sequences were derived from peripheral blood, sampled in a trial of Ad26.COV2.S vaccine versus placebo. This receptor was obtained from a person between 18 and 59 years old who received the Ad26.COV2.S COVID-19 vaccine or a placebo. The gene calls are TRBV19 and TRBJ2-5, with TRBD1 identical over 7 bases. The CDR3 loop is CASATGVRETQYF. CDR3 in DNA: TGTGCCAGTGCAACAGGGGTTCGTGAGACCCAGTACTTC.